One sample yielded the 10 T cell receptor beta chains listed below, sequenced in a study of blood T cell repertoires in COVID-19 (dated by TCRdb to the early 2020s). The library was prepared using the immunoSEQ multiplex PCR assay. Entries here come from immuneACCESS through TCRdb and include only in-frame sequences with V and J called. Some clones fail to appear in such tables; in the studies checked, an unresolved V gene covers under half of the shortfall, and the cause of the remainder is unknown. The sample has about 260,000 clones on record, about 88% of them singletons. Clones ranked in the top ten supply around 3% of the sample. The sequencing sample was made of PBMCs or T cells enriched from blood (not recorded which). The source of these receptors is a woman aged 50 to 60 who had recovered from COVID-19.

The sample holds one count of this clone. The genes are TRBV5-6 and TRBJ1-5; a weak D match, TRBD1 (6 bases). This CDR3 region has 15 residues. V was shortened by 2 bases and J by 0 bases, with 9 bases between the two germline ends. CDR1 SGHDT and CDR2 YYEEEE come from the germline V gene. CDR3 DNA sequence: TGTGCCAGCAGCTTTCAGGGGTATAGCAATCAGCCCCAGCATTTT. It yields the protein CASSFQGYSNQPQHF.

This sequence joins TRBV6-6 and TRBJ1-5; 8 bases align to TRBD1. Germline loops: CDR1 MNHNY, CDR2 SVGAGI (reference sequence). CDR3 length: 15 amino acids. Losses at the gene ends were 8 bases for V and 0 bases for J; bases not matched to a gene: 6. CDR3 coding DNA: TGTGCCAGCTCTGGGCAGGGGGCTAGCAATCAGCCCCAGCATTTT. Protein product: CASSGQGASNQPQHF.

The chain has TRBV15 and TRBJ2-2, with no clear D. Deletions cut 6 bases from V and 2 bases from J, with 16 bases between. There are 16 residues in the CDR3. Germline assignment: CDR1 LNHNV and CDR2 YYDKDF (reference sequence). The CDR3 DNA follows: TGTGCCACCAGGTCTCAAAGGCGGATTAACACCGGGGAGCTGTTTTTT. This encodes CATRSQRRINTGELFF. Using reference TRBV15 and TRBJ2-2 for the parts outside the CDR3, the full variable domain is DAMVIQNPRYQVTQFGKPVTLSCSQTLNHNVMYWYQQKSSQAPKLLFHYYDKDFNNEADTPDNFQSRRPNTSFCFLDIRSPGLGDTAMYLCATRSQRRINTGELFFGEGSRLTVL.

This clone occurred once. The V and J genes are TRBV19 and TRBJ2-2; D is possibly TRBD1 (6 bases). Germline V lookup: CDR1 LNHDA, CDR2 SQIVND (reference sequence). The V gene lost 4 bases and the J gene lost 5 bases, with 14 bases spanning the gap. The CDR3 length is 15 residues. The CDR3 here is CASSNRMQGTGELFF. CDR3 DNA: TGTGCCAGTAGTAATCGGATGCAGGGGACCGGGGAGCTGTTTTTT.

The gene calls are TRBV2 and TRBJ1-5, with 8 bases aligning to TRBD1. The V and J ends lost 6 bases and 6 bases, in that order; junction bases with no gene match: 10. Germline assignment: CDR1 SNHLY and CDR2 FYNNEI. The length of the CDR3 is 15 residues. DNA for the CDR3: TGTGCCAGCAGGGGACGGACAGGGAAGGGTCAGCCCCAGCATTTT. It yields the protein CASRGRTGKGQPQHF.

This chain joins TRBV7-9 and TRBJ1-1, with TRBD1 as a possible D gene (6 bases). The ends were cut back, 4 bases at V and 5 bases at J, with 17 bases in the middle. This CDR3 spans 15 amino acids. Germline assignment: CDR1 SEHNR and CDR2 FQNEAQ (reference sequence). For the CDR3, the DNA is TGTGCCAGCAGCTCTAGAGGCCAGGGGTTTACTGAAGCTTTCTTT. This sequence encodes CASSSRGQGFTEAFF.

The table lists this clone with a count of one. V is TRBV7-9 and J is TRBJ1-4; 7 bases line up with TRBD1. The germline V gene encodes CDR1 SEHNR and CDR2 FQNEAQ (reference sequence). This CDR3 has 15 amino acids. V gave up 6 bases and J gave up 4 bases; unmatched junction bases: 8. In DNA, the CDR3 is TGTGCCAGCAGTCTTATGACAGGGCTTAATGAAAAACTGTTTTTT. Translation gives CASSLMTGLNEKLFF.

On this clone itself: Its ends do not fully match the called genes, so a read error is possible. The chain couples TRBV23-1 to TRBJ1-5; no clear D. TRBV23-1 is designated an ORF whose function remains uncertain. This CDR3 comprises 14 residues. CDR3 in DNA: TGCGCCAGCAGTCAATCGCGGGTTGCGGGATTTCTAAATTTT. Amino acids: CASSQSRVAGFLNF.

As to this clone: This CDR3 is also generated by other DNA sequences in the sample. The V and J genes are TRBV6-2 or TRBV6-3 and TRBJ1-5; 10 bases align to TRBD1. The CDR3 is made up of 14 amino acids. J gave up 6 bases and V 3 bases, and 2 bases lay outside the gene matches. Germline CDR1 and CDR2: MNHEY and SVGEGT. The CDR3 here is CASSYGTGVQPQHF. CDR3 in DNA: TGTGCCAGCAGTTATGGGACAGGGGTTCAGCCCCAGCATTTT.

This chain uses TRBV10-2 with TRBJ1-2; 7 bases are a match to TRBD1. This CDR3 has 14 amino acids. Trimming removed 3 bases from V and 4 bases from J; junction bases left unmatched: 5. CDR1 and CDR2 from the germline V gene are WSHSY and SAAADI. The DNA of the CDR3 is TGCGCCAGCAGTGAAGGGACAGAGGGCTATGGCTACACCTTC. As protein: CASSEGTEGYGYTF.